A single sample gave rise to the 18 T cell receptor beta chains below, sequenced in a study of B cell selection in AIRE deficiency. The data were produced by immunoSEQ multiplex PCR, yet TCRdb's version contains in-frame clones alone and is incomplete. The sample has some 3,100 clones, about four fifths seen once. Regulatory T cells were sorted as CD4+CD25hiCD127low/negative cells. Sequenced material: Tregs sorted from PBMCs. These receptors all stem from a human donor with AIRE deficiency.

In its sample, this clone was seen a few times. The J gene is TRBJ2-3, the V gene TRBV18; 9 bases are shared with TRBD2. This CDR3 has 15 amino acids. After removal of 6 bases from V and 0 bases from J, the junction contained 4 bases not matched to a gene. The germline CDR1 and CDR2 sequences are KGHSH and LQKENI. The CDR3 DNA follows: TGTGCCAGCTCGGGACTAGCACCTAGCACAGATACGCAGTATTTT. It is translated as CASSGLAPSTDTQYF.

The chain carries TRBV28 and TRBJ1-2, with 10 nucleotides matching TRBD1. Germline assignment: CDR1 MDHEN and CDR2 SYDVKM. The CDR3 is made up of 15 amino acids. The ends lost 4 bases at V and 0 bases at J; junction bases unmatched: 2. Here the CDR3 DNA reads TGTGCCAGCAGTTCCGGGACAGGGGCTAACTATGGCTACACCTTC. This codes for CASSSGTGANYGYTF.

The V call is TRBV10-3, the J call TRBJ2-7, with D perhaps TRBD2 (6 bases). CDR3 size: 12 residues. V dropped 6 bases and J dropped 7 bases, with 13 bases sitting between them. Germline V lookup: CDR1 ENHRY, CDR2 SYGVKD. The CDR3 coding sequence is TGTGCCATCAGGGGACTGGGGTCGGAGCAGTACTTC. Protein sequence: CAIRGLGSEQYF.

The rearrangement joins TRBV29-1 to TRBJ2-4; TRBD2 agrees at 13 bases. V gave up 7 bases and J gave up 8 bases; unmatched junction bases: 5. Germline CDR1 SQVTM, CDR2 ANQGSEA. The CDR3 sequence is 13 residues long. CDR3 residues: CSARTSGRYIQYF. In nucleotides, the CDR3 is TGCAGCGCCCGGACTAGCGGGAGATACATTCAGTACTTC.

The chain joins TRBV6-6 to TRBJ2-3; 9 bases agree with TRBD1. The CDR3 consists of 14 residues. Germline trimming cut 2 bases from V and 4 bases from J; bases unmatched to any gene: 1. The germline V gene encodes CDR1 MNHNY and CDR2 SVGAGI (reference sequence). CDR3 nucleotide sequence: TGTGCCAGCAGTTACGGGACAGGGCCAGATACGCAGTATTTT. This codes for CASSYGTGPDTQYF.

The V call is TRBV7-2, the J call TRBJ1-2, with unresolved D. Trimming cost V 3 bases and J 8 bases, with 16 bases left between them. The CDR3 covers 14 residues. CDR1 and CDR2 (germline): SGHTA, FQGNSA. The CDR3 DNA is TGTGCCAGCAGCTTTGGGTCGTATGCGCAGGGCTACACCTTC. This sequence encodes CASSFGSYAQGYTF. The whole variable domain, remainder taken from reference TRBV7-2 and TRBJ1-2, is GAGVSQSPSNKVTEKGKDVELRCDPISGHTALYWYRQSLGQGLEFLIYFQGNSAPDKSGLPSDRFSAERTGGSVSTLTIQRTQQEDSAVYLCASSFGSYAQGYTFGSGTRLTVV.

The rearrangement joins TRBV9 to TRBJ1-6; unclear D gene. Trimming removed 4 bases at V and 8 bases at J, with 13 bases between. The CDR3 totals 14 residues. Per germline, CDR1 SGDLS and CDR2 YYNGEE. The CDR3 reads CASSPYIEDSPLHF. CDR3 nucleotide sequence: TGTGCCAGCAGCCCGTACATAGAGGATTCACCCCTCCACTTT. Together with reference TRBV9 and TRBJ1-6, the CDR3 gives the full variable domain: DSGVTQTPKHLITATGQRVTLRCSPRSGDLSVYWYQQSLDQGLQFLIQYYNGEERAKGNILERFSAQQFPDLHSELNLSSLELGDSALYFCASSPYIEDSPLHFGNGTRLTVT.

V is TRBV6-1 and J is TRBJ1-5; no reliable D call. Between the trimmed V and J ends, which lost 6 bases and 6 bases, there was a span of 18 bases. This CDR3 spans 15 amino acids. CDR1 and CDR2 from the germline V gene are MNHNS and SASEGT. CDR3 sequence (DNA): TGTGCCAGCAGGACTCCAGGCGGCGCGGTTCAGCCCCAGCATTTT. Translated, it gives CASRTPGGAVQPQHF.

CDR3 DNA: TGCGCCAGCAGCCAAGGACTAGCCAAAGAGACCCAGTACTTC. It encodes CASSQGLAKETQYF. The rearrangement links TRBV5-1 to TRBJ2-5; 8 bases map to TRBD2. CDR1 is SGHRS and CDR2 is YFSETQ in the germline V gene. The CDR3 length is 14 residues. V shed 4 bases, J shed 3 bases, and the junction held 5 bases outside the gene matches.

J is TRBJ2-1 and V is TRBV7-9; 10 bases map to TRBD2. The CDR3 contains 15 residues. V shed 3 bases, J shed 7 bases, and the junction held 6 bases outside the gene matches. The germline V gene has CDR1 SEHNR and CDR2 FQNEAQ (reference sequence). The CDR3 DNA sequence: TGTGCCAGCAGCTTTCCAGCGGGAGGGGAGAATGAGCAGTTCTTC. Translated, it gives CASSFPAGGENEQFF.

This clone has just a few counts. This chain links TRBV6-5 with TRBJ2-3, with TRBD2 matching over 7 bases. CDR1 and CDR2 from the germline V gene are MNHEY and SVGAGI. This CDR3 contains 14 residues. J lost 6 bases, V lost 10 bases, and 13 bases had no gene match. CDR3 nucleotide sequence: TGTGCCACCTTCTCGAGCGGGACGGGGGATACGCAGTATTTT. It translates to CATFSSGTGDTQYF.

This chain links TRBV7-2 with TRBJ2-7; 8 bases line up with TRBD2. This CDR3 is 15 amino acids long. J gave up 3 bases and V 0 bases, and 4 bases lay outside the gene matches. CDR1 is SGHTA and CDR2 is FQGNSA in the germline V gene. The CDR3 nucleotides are TGTGCCAGCAGCTTAGCACGGGGACTAGGCTACGAGCAGTACTTC. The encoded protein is CASSLARGLGYEQYF.

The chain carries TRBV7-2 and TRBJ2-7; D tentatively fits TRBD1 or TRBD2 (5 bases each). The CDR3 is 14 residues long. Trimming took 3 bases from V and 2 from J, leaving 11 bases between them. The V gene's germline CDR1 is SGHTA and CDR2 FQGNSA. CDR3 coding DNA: TGTGCCAGCAGCTTCCGGGACGGGGCCTACGAGCAGTACTTC. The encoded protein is CASSFRDGAYEQYF.

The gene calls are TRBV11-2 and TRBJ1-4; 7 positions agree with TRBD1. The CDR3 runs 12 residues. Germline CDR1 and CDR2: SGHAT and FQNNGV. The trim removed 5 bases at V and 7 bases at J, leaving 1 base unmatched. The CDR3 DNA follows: TGTGCCAGCAGCCCAGGGGGTGAAAAACTGTTTTTT. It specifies CASSPGGEKLFF.

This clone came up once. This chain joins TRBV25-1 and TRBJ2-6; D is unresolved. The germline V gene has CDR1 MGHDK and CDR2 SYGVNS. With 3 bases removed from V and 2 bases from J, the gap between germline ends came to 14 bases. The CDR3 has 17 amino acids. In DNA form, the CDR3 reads TGTGCCAGCAGTGACTCCTACCTCCTCGCTGGGGCCAACGTCCTGACTTTC. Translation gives CASSDSYLLAGANVLTF.

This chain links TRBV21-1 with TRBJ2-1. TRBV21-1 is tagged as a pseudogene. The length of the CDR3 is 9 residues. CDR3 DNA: TGTGCCAGAGACGGTGAGCAGTTCTTC. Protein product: CARDGEQFF.

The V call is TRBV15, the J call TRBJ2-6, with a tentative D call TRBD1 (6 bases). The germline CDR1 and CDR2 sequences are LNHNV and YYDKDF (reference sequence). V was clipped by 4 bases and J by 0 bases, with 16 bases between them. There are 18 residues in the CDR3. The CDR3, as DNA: TGTGCCACCAGCACTCCGGGACACGCACTCTCTGGGGCCAACGTCCTGACTTTC. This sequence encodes CATSTPGHALSGANVLTF.

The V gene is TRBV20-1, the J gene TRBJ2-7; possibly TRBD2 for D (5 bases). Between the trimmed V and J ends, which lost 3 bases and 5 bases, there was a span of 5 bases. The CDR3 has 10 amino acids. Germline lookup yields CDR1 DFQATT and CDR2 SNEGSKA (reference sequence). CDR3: CSARRDEQYF. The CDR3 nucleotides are TGCAGTGCTAGGAGGGACGAGCAGTACTTC.